This T cell receptor (beta chain) was sequenced in a study of T cell responses to AZD1222 COVID-19 vaccine. A word on this clone: Its antigen is unidentified.

Study observations and caveats: Spike-wide coverage was observed for vaccine-associated CD4 TCRs, with dominant responses at 160-218 and 743-854. Elevations in Spike-specific TCR breadth and depth followed administration of two AZD1222 doses. Clonal diversity was possibly underestimated, and the donors were mostly white British, with more females.

V dropped 5 bases and J dropped 2 bases, with 16 bases sitting between them. CDR1 is MDHEN and CDR2 is SYDVKM in the germline V gene. The CDR3 length is 16 residues. This table comes from immunoSEQ multiplex PCR, and its TCRdb copy is limited to in-frame clones, with some not included. The table lists about 160,000 clones, about nine tenths of them singletons. The sequencing used peripheral blood, collected on day 0 of AZD1222 vaccination. V and J are TRBV28 and TRBJ1-5; no definite D call. This TCR came from an adult in good health. The CDR3 DNA reads TGTGCCAGCAGTGAAACGTTCCGGCGTGGCAATCAGCCCCAGCATTTT. It is translated as CASSETFRRGNQPQHF.